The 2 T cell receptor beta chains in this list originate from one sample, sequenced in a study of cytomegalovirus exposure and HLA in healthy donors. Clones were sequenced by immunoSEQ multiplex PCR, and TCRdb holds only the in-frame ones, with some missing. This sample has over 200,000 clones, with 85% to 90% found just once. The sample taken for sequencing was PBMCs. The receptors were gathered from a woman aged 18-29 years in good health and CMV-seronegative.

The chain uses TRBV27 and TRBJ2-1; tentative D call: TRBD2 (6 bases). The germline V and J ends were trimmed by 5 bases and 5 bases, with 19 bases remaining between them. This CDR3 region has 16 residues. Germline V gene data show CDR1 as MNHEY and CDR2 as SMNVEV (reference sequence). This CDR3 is CASSPRRGRRDNEQFF. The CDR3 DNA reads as TGTGCCAGCAGTCCTCGGAGGGGCAGAAGGGACAATGAGCAGTTCTTC.

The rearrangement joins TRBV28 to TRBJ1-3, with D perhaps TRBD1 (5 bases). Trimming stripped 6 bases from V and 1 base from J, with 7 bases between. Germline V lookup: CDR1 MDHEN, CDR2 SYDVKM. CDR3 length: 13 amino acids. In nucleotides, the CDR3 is TGTGCCAGCAGGGGGCCATCTGGAAACACCATATATTTT. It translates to CASRGPSGNTIYF.